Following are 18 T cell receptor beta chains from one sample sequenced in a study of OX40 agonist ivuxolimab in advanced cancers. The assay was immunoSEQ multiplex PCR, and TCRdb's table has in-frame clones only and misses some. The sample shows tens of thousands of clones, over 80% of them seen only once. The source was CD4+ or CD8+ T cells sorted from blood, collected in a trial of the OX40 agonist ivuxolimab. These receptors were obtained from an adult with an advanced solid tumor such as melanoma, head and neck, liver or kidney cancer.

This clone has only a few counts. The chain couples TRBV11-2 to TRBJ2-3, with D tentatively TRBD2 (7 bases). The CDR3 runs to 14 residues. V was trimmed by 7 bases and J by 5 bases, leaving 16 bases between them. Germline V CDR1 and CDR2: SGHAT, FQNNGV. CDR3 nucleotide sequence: TGTGCCAGCAACCTTGGGGGGGGCGAAGATACGCAGTATTTT. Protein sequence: CASNLGGGEDTQYF.

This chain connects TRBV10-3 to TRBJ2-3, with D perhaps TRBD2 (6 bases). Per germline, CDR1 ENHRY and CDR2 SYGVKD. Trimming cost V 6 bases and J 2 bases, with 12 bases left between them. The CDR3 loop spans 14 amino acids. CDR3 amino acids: CAISQGLSTDTQYF. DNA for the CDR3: TGTGCCATCAGCCAAGGACTATCCACAGATACGCAGTATTTT.

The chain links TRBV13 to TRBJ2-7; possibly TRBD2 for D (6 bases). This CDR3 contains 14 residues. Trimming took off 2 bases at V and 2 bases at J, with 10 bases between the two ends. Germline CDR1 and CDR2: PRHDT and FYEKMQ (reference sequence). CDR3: CASSLPGGTYEQYF. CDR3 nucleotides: TGTGCCAGCAGCTTACCCGGGGGAACCTACGAGCAGTACTTC.

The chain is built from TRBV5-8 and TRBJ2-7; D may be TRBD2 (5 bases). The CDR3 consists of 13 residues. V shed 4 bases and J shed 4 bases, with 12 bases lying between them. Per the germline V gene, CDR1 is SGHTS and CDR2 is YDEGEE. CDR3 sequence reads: CASSRAAGYEQYF. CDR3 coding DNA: TGTGCCAGCAGCAGGGCGGCGGGTTACGAGCAGTACTTC.

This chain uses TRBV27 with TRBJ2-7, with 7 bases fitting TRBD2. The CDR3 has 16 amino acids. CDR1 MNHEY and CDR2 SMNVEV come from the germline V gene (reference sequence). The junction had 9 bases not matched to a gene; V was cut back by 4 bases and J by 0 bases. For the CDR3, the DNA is TGTGCCAGCAGTTCCCCGGGAGGACTTTTCTCCTACGAGCAGTACTTC. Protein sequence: CASSSPGGLFSYEQYF.

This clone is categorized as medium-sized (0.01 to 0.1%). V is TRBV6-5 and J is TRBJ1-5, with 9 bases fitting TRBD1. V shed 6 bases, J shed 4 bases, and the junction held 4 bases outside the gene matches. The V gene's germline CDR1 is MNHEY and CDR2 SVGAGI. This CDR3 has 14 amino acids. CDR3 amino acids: CASRRTGDNQPQHF. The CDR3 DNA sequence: TGTGCCAGCAGACGGACAGGGGATAATCAGCCCCAGCATTTT.

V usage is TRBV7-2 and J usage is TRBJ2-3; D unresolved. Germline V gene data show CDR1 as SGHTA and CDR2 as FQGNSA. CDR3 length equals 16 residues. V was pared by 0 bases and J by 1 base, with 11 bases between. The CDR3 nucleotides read TGTGCCAGCAGCTTAGCGGTCTTTAGACGCACAGATACGCAGTATTTT. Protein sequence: CASSLAVFRRTDTQYF.

In DNA form, the CDR3 reads TGTGCCAGCAGTCTCACCCAAAACACTGAAGCTTTCTTT. Translating gives CASSLTQNTEAFF. The chain links TRBV7-9 to TRBJ1-1; D remains ambiguous. Between the trimmed V and J ends, which lost 6 bases and 2 bases, there was a span of 10 bases. Germline values: CDR1 SEHNR, CDR2 FQNEAQ (reference sequence). The CDR3 is 13 residues long. Looking up the rest from reference TRBV7-9 and TRBJ1-1 gives the full variable domain: DTGVSQNPRHKITKRGQNVTFRCDPISEHNRLYWYRQTLGQGPEFLTYFQNEAQLEKSRLLSDRFSAERPKGSFSTLEIQRTEQGDSAMYLCASSLTQNTEAFFGQGTRLTVV.

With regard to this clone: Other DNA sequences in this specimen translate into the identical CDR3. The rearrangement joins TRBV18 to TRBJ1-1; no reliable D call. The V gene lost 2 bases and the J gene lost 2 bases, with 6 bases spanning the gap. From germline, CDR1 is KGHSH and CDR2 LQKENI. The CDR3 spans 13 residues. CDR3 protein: CASSPDLNTEAFF. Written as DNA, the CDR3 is TGTGCCAGCTCACCAGACCTAAACACTGAAGCTTTCTTT.

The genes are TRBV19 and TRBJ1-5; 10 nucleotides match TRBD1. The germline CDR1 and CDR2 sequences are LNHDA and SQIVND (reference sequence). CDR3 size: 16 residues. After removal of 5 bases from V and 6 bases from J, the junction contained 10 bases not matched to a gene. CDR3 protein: CASSPPDRGEGQPQHF. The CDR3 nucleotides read TGTGCCAGTAGTCCGCCGGACAGGGGGGAAGGTCAGCCCCAGCATTTT.

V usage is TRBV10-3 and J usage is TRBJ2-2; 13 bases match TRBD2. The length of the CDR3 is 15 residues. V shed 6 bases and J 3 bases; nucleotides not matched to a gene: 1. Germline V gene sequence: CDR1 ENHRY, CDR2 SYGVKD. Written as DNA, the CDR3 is TGTGCCATCAGAGGACTAGCGGGAGACACCGGGGAGCTGTTTTTT. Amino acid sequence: CAIRGLAGDTGELFF.

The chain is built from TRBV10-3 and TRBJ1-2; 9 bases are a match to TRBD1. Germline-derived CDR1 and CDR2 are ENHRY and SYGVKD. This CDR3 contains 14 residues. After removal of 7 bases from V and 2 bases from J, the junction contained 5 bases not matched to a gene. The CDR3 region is CAIKGTGSNYGYTF. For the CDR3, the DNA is TGTGCCATCAAAGGGACAGGGTCCAACTATGGCTACACCTTC.

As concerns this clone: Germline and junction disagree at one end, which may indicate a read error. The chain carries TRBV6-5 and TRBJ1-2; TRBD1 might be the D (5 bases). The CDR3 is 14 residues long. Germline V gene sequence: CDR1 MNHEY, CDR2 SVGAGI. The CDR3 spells CASSYARVGYGYTF. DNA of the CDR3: TGTGCCAGTAGTTATGCCAGGGTCGGCTATGGCTACACCTTC.

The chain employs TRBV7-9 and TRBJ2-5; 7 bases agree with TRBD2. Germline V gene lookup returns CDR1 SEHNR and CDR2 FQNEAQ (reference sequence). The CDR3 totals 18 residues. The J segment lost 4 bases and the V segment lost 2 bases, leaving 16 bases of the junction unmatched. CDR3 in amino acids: CASSLFQGGAGAGETQYF. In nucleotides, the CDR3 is TGTGCCAGCAGCTTATTTCAAGGCGGGGCGGGAGCCGGAGAGACCCAGTACTTC.

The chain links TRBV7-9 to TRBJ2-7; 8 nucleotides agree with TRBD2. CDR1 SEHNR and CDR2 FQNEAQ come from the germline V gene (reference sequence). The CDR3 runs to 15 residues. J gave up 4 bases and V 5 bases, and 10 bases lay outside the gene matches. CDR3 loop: CASSTGLAGWYEQYF. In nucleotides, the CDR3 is TGTGCCAGCAGCACGGGATTAGCGGGGTGGTACGAGCAGTACTTC.

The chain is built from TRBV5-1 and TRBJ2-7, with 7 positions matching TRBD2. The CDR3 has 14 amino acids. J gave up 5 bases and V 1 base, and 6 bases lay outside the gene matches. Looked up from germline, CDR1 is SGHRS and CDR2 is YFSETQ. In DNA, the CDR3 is TGCGCCAGCAGCTTGTGGGCTAGCGGAGACGAGCAGTACTTC. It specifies CASSLWASGDEQYF.

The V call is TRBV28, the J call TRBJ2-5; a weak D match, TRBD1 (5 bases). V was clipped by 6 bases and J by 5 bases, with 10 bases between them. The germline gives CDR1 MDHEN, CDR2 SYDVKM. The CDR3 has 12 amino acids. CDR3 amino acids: CASRPDIETQYF. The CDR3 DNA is TGTGCCAGCAGGCCGGACATCGAGACCCAGTACTTC.

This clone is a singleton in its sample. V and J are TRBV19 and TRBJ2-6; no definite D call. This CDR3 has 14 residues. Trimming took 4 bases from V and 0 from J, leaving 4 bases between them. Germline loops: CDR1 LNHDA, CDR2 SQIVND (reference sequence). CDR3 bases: TGTGCCAGTAGTAGGAGCTCTGGGGCCAACGTCCTGACTTTC. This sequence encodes CASSRSSGANVLTF. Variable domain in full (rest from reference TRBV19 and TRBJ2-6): DGGITQSPKYLFRKEGQNVTLSCEQNLNHDAMYWYRQDPGQGLRLIYYSQIVNDFQKGDIAEGYSVSREKKESFPLTVTSAQKNPTAFYLCASSRSSGANVLTFGAGSRLTVL.